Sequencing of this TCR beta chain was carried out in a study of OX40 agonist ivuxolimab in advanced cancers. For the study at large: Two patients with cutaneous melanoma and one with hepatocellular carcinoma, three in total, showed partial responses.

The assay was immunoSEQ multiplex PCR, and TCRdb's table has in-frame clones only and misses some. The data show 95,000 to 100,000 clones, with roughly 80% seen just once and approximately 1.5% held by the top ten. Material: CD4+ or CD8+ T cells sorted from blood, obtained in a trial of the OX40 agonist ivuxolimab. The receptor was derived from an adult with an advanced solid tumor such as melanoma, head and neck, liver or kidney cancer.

CDR3 region: CASSSFTGLAFF. The CDR3 coding sequence is TGTGCCAGCAGCTCTTTTACAGGGTTGGCTTTCTTT. The V gene is TRBV7-2, the J gene TRBJ1-1, with a possible D match to TRBD1 (6 bases). The germline V gene encodes CDR1 SGHTA and CDR2 FQGNSA. V lost 4 bases and J 11 bases, leaving 14 bases between the germline ends. CDR3 length: 12 amino acids.